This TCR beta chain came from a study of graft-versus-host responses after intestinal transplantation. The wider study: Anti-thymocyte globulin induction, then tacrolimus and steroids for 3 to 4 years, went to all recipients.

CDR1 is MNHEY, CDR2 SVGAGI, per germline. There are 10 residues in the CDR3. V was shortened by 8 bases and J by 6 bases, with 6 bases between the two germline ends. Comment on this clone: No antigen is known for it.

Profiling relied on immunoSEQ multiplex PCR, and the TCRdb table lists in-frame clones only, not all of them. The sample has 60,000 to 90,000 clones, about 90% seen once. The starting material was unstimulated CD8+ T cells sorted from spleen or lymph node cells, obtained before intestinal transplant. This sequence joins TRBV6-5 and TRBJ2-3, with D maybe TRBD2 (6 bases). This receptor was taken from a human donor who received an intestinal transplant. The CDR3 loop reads CASGGDTQYF. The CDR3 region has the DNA TGTGCCAGCGGGGGGGATACGCAGTATTTT.